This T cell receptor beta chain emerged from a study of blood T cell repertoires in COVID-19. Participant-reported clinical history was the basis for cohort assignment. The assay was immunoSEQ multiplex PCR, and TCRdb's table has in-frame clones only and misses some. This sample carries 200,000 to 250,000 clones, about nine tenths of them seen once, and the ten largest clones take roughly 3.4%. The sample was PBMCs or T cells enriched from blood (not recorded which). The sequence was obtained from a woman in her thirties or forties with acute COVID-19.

The CDR3 is CASSLRDRGNTEAFF. DNA for the CDR3: TGTGCCAGCAGCCTTCGGGACAGGGGGAACACTGAAGCTTTCTTT. The V gene is TRBV9, the J gene TRBJ1-1; the match to TRBD1 covers 10 bases. Per germline, CDR1 SGDLS and CDR2 YYNGEE. The CDR3 consists of 15 residues. V shed 4 bases, J shed 1 base, and the junction held 4 bases outside the gene matches.